The 10 T cell receptor beta chains given below trace back to one sample, sequenced in a study of cytotoxic CD8 clonotypes in ibrutinib-treated CLL. Assay: immunoSEQ multiplex PCR; the TCRdb copy retains only in-frame clones and omits some. The sample yields some 130,000 clones, around 85% seen once. This material consisted of PBMCs, taken after 24 months of ibrutinib treatment. The receptor set was obtained from a human donor with chronic lymphocytic leukemia.

The gene calls are TRBV2 and TRBJ1-2; D unresolved. The germline V and J ends were trimmed by 2 bases and 1 base, with 5 bases remaining between them. The length of the CDR3 is 13 residues. Germline CDR1 SNHLY, CDR2 FYNNEI. CDR3 coding DNA: TGTGCCAGCAGTGAACAGCTTAACTATGGCTACACCTTC. Protein: CASSEQLNYGYTF.

J is TRBJ1-2 and V is TRBV7-9; TRBD1 might be the D (6 bases). Deletions cut 3 bases from V and 4 bases from J, with 9 bases between. This CDR3 is 13 amino acids long. Germline CDR1 and CDR2: SEHNR and FQNEAQ (reference sequence). The CDR3 DNA reads as TGTGCCAGCAGCTTGGGGGGCAGCTATGGCTACACCTTC. It is translated as CASSLGGSYGYTF.

The chain has TRBV7-2 and TRBJ2-7; 9 bases are shared with TRBD2. The CDR3 extends over 15 amino acids. Germline CDR1 is SGHTA and CDR2 is FQGNSA. Trimming took 6 bases from V and 2 from J; bases not matched to a gene: 8. DNA of the CDR3: TGTGCCAGCAGTTCAATAGCGGGGGAAACCTACGAGCAGTACTTC. Amino acids: CASSSIAGETYEQYF.

This clone was counted once. V usage is TRBV10-2 and J usage is TRBJ1-1, with a possible D match to TRBD1 (5 bases). The CDR3 contains 13 residues. The germline V gene has CDR1 WSHSY and CDR2 SAAADI. Between the trimmed V and J ends, which lost 4 bases and 1 base, there was a span of 7 bases. The CDR3 loop reads CASSGRGNTEAFF. The CDR3 DNA reads as TGCGCCAGCAGTGGAAGGGGGAACACTGAAGCTTTCTTT.

J is TRBJ1-2 and V is TRBV14, with 7 bases matching TRBD1. Germline-derived CDR1 and CDR2 are SGHDN and FVKESK. This CDR3 spans 15 amino acids. J gave up 4 bases and V 2 bases, and 7 bases lay outside the gene matches. As DNA, the CDR3 is TGTGCCAGCAGCCAATTTCGACAGGGACTCTATGGCTACACCTTC. It codes for CASSQFRQGLYGYTF.

The chain joins TRBV5-1 to TRBJ1-3; D not certain. Germline V gene data show CDR1 as SGHRS and CDR2 as YFSETQ. This CDR3 comprises 16 residues. Between the trimmed V and J ends, which lost 0 bases and 2 bases, there was a span of 12 bases. The CDR3 loop reads CASSLAGQIPGNTIYF. The CDR3 nucleotides read TGCGCCAGCAGCTTGGCCGGGCAGATTCCTGGAAACACCATATATTTT. Drawing the rest from reference TRBV5-1 and TRBJ1-3, the complete variable domain is KAGVTQTPRYLIKTRGQQVTLSCSPISGHRSVSWYQQTPGQGLQFLFEYFSETQRNKGNFPGRFSGRQFSNSRSEMNVSTLELGDSALYLCASSLAGQIPGNTIYFGEGSWLTVV.

The V and J genes are TRBV15 and TRBJ1-2; D is unclear. Germline CDR1 reads LNHNV; CDR2 reads YYDKDF (reference sequence). This CDR3 spans 15 amino acids. Trimming took off 0 bases at V and 3 bases at J, with 11 bases between the two ends. CDR3 bases: TGTGCCACCAGCAGAGAGCAGAGGGTCCACTATGGCTACACCTTC. Its protein product is CATSREQRVHYGYTF.

Comments on this clone: One end of the junction is discordant with germline, which a read error may explain. The chain joins TRBV6-6 to TRBJ2-7; D is perhaps TRBD1 or TRBD2 (6 bases each). CDR3 length: 11 amino acids. Per the germline V gene, CDR1 is MNHNY and CDR2 is SVGAGI (reference sequence). The CDR3 DNA follows: TGTGCCGGCAGCAGGGGAGGCGAGCAGTACTTC. It codes for CAGSRGGEQYF.

The CDR3 DNA reads as TGTGCCAGCAGTCTACAGGGCTACGAGCAGTACTTC. Protein sequence: CASSLQGYEQYF. The chain joins TRBV6-6 to TRBJ2-7; D may be TRBD1 (6 bases). This CDR3 has 12 residues. Trimming removed 5 bases at V and 3 bases at J, with 8 bases between. CDR1 MNHNY and CDR2 SVGAGI come from the germline V gene (reference sequence).

V gene TRBV5-6 combines with J gene TRBJ1-2; 9 bases are shared with TRBD1. The CDR3 consists of 14 residues. The V segment lost 5 bases and the J segment 2 bases; nucleotides outside the gene matches: 4. CDR1 SGHDT and CDR2 YYEEEE come from the germline V gene. CDR3 sequence (DNA): TGTGCCAGCAGTTTACAGGGGGCCAACTATGGCTACACCTTC. This gives the protein CASSLQGANYGYTF.